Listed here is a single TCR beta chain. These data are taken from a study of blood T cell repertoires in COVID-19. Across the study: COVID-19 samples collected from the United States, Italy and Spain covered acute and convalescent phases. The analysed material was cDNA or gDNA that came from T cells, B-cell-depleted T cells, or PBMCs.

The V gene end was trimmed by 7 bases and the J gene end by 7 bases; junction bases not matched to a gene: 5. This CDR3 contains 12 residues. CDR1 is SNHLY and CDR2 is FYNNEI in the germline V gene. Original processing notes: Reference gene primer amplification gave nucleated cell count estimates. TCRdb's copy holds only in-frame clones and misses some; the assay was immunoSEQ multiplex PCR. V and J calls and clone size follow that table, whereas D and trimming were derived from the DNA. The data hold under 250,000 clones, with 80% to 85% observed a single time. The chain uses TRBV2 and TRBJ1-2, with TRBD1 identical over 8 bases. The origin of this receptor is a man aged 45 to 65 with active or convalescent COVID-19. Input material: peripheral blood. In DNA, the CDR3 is TGTGCCAGCAAACAGGGGGAAGGTGGCTACACCTTC. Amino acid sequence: CASKQGEGGYTF.